The rows below give T cell receptor beta chains drawn from one sample of a study of PD-1 blockade in classical Hodgkin lymphoma. The protocol was immunoSEQ multiplex PCR, while the TCRdb copy is restricted to in-frame clones and leaves out a portion. The sample consists of tens of thousands of clones, over 90% of them appearing once. Specimen: peripheral blood mononuclear cells (PBMCs). Receptors originate from a human donor with classical Hodgkin lymphoma. Each CDR3 is given with its conserved first and last residue. A D gene is named only where the DNA matches it firmly. Clone sizes are given selectively: once, few, many, or a class where the clone is expanded.

size	D	V	J	CDR3	DNA
-	-	TRBV4-1	TRBJ2-7	CASSQQVPYEQYF	TGCGCCAGCAGCCAACAGGTTCCCTACGAGCAGTACTTC
-	-	TRBV4-3	TRBJ1-2	CASSPDPQGNYGYTF	TGCGCCAGCAGCCCTGACCCTCAGGGGAACTATGGCTACACCTTC
-	TRBD2	TRBV5-4	TRBJ2-3	CASTRGGLEATDTQYF	TGTGCCAGCACCCGGGGAGGACTAGAGGCCACAGATACGCAGTATTTT
-	-	TRBV30	TRBJ2-7	CAWSSDWYEQYF	TGTGCCTGGAGTTCGGACTGGTACGAGCAGTACTTC
-	-	TRBV6-5	TRBJ1-1	CASVPGGRSTEAFF	TGTGCCAGCGTTCCGGGGGGCAGGAGCACTGAAGCTTTCTTT
-	-	TRBV19	TRBJ1-3	CASRDLSSGNTIYF	TGTGCCTCTCGGGACTTGAGCTCTGGAAACACCATATATTTT
-	-	TRBV5-6	TRBJ1-2	CASSLEVAGGYTF	TGTGCCAGCAGCTTGGAGGTGGCAGGGGGCTACACCTTC
-	TRBD2	TRBV10-3	TRBJ2-5	CAISEPGLAGGETQYF	TGTGCCATCAGTGAGCCCGGGCTAGCGGGAGGGGAGACCCAGTACTTC
-	-	TRBV6-6	TRBJ2-7	CASSYTPNEQYF	TGTGCCAGCAGTTATACCCCCAACGAGCAGTACTTC
once	-	TRBV5-6	TRBJ2-3	CASSFLDTDTQYF	TGTGCCAGCAGCTTTTTGGACACAGATACGCAGTATTTT
-	-	TRBV18	TRBJ1-1	CASSQGRDTEAFF	TGTGCCAGCTCACAGGGGAGGGACACTGAAGCTTTCTTT
-	-	TRBV6-5	TRBJ1-1	CASSYSPGQNTEAFF	TGTGCCAGCAGTTACTCACCCGGCCAGAACACTGAAGCTTTCTTT
-	-	TRBV11-2	TRBJ2-3	CASSRRGGPSTDTQYF	TGTGCCAGCAGCCGACGGGGAGGACCTAGCACAGATACGCAGTATTTT
-	-	TRBV10-3	TRBJ2-2	CAISSVGGELFF	TGTGCCATCAGTTCGGTGGGAGGGGAGCTGTTTTTT
-	-	TRBV27	TRBJ1-1	CASSLVVAPQLSTEAFF	TGTGCCAGCAGTTTAGTAGTGGCACCGCAGTTGAGCACTGAAGCTTTCTTT
-	TRBD2	TRBV5-1	TRBJ2-7	CASSLTSGPYEQYF	TGCGCCAGCAGCTTGACTAGCGGCCCCTACGAGCAGTACTTC
-	-	TRBV19	TRBJ1-2	CASRNRAPNYGYTF	TGTGCCAGTAGGAACAGGGCCCCTAACTATGGCTACACCTTC
few	TRBD2	TRBV6-5	TRBJ2-1	CASGAPGLLNEQFF	TGTGCCAGCGGGGCCCCGGGACTACTCAATGAGCAGTTCTTC
-	TRBD2	TRBV15	TRBJ2-3	CATSAAPSGGADTQYF	TGTGCCACCAGCGCCGCCCCGAGCGGGGGGGCGGATACGCAGTATTTT
-	-	TRBV7-3	TRBJ2-1	CASSLSSSYNEQFF	TGTGCCAGCAGCTTGAGTAGTTCGTACAATGAGCAGTTCTTC
-	-	TRBV28	TRBJ2-7	CASSPPGVEQYF	TGTGCCAGCAGTCCCCCAGGGGTCGAGCAGTACTTC
-	TRBD2	TRBV7-2	TRBJ2-1	CASSQRQGLAGRNEQFF	TGTGCCAGCAGCCAAAGACAGGGACTAGCGGGAAGGAATGAGCAGTTCTTC
-	-	TRBV5-4	TRBJ1-1	CASSRQDDYEAFF	TGTGCCAGCAGCCGACAGGATGACTATGAAGCTTTCTTT
once	-	TRBV10-2	TRBJ1-1	CASSGWNTEAFF	TGCGCCAGCAGCGGGTGGAACACTGAAGCTTTCTTT
-	TRBD2	TRBV2	TRBJ2-5	CASSLGLAGPQETQYF	TGTGCCAGCAGTTTGGGACTAGCGGGGCCCCAAGAGACCCAGTACTTC
-	TRBD2	TRBV7-9	TRBJ2-5	CASSLGSSGGIETQYF	TGTGCCAGCAGCTTAGGATCTAGCGGGGGTATAGAGACCCAGTACTTC
-	TRBD2	TRBV27	TRBJ2-3	CASSLIAGKDTQYF	TGTGCCAGCAGTTTAATAGCGGGAAAAGATACGCAGTATTTT
-	TRBD1	TRBV7-2	TRBJ2-2	CASSLGQGAGELFF	TGTGCCAGCAGCTTGGGACAGGGGGCCGGGGAGCTGTTTTTT
-	-	TRBV21-1	TRBJ1-1	CASSVDITNTEAFF	TGTGCCAGCAGCGTGGACATTACGAACACTGAAGCTTTCTTT
once	-	TRBV7-9	TRBJ1-1	CASSFPGGITEAFF	TGTGCCAGCAGCTTCCCGGGAGGGATCACTGAAGCTTTCTTT
-	-	TRBV7-3	TRBJ1-5	CASSFSNQPQHF	TGTGCCAGCAGCTTTTCCAATCAGCCCCAGCATTTT
-	-	TRBV5-5	TRBJ2-5	CASSSGGLETQYF	TGTGCCAGCAGCTCCGGGGGCCTGGAGACCCAGTACTTC
-	-	TRBV29-1	TRBJ1-3	CSVEAGNTIYF	TGCAGCGTTGAAGCTGGAAACACCATATATTTT
-	-	TRBV19	TRBJ2-1	CASSMDGTTYNEQFF	TGTGCCAGTAGTATGGACGGAACCACCTACAATGAGCAGTTCTTC
-	-	TRBV5-1	TRBJ2-1	CASRVPAQGLNEQFF	TGCGCCAGCAGGGTCCCGGCCCAAGGTTTAAATGAGCAGTTCTTC
once	TRBD1	TRBV2	TRBJ2-7	CASSVDRTGPGEQYF	TGTGCCAGCAGTGTAGACCGGACAGGGCCGGGGGAGCAGTACTTC
-	-	TRBV18	TRBJ1-4	CASSPTGLREKLFF	TGTGCCAGCTCACCCACAGGGTTGAGAGAAAAACTGTTTTTT
-	TRBD1	TRBV10-2	TRBJ2-7	CASSTGTGVLYEQYF	TGCGCCAGCAGTACCGGGACAGGGGTACTCTACGAGCAGTACTTC
-	-	TRBV10-1	TRBJ2-7	CARMGETYEQYF	TGCGCCAGAATGGGGGAGACCTACGAGCAGTACTTC
-	-	TRBV10-1	TRBJ2-7	CASSAGTRVSEQYF	TGCGCCAGCAGTGCCGGGACACGAGTCTCGGAGCAGTACTTC
-	-	TRBV28	TRBJ1-2	CASSLGLNYGYTF	TGTGCCAGCAGTTTAGGTCTTAACTATGGCTACACCTTC
once	-	TRBV10-1	TRBJ2-6	CASSLGSIAQSRANVLTF	TGCGCCAGCAGTCTTGGGTCGATCGCACAAAGTCGGGCCAACGTCCTGACTTTC
-	-	TRBV27	TRBJ2-2	CASSLEGSGELFF	TGTGCCAGCAGTTTGGAAGGGTCCGGGGAGCTGTTTTTT